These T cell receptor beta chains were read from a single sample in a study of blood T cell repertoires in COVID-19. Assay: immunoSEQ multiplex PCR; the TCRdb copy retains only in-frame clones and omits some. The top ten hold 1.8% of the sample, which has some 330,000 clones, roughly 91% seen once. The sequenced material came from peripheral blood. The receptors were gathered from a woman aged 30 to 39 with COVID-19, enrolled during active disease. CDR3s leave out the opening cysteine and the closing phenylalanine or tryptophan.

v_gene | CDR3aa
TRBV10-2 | ASSESAAFYNEQF
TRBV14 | ASRPGDTYEQY
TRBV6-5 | ASSHRGNTEAF
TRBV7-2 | ASSPRPPGADTQY
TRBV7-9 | ASSLWGVRRQANYGYT
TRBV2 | ASSRQGDEQY
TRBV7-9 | ASSLAKRQGQGHEKLF
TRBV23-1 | AASGGEGADTQY
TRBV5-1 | ASSLPIAGGYTGELF
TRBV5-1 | ASSAGGARYNEQF
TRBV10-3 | AISAGDTNYGYT
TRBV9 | ASSPSGTSGVTRETQY
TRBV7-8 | ASSSGEVLANEKLF
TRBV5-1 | ASNDGGTGDTQY
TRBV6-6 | ASSQIGRQGGYYGYT
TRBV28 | ASILRTGLTEAF
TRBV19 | ASTTGDSNSPLH
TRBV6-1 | ASSEQGRANYGYT
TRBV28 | ASSPDRGRNEKLF
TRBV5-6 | ASSFPAGGNYGYT
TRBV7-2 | ASSLGEITNEKLF
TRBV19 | ASSTRQGRNYGYT
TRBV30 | AGGTDSYEQY
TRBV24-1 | ATSDRTSGPYNEQF
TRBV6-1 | ASSELVGSTEAF
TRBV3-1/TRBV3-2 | ASSPQGDRGNTIY
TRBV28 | ASSPAGGNSGNTIY
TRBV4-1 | ASSQEHRRTGNEKLF
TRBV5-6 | ASSLGGQETQY
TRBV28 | ASSSTGPNEKLF
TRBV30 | AWSRDRRNEKLF
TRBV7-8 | ASSFGQADTGELF
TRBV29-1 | SVDSSSTDTQY
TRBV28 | ASSLPQGARQPQH
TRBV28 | ASSSVSSGGLETQY
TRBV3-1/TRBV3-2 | ASSLRGTGNTIY
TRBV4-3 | ASSQAVSTAYGYT
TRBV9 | ASSARGDSYNEQF
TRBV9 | ASRGRDRQRQETQY
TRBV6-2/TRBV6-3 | ASSFLTREKLF
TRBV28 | ASRLGDYGYT
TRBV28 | ASSSATGTGTLYGYT
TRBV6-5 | ASRRLTHSNQPQH
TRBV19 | ASSLAGSANTGELF
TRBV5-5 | ASSYGQAGWSYGYT
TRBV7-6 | ASSTGGLGNSPLH
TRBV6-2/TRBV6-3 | ASSYSSYRDTQY